This entry is about one T cell receptor (beta chain). Generated by immunoSEQ multiplex PCR, the TCRdb table keeps only in-frame clones and is missing some. The data contain approximately 16,000 clones, around 77% of them singletons. This record belongs to a study of Tregs in tolerant kidney transplant recipients. V lost 1 base to trimming and J lost 7 bases, with 13 bases between them. This CDR3 has 14 amino acids. The germline gives CDR1 MGHRA, CDR2 YSYEKL. Unstimulated Tregs (CD4+CD25+CD127-) and CD4+CD25- non-Tregs were sorted from PBMCs. This clonotype originated in a human donor who received a combined kidney and bone marrow transplant. The rearrangement links TRBV4-1 to TRBJ1-2; D remains unclear. Here the sequenced sample was Tregs from blood, taken before the transplant. The CDR3 region has the DNA TGCGCCAGCAGCCAAGGTTCCGGGATAGGTGGCTACACCTTC. This sequence encodes CASSQGSGIGGYTF.